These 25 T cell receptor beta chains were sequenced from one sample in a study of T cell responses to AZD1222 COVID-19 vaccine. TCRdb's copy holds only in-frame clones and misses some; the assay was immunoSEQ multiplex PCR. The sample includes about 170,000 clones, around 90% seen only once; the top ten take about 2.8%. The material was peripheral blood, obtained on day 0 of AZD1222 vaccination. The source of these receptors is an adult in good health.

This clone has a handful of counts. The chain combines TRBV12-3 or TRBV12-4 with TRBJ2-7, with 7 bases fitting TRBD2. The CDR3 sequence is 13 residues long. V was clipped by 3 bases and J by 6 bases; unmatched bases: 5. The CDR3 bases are TGTGCCAGCAGTTTCGCTGGCGGGGGCGAGCAGTACTTC. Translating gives CASSFAGGGEQYF.

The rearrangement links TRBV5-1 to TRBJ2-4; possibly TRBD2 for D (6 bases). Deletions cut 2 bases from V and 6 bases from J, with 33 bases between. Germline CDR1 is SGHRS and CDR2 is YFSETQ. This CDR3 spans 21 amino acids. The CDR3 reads CASSFRGSGLAGPPGGNIQYF. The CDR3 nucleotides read TGCGCCAGCAGCTTCAGAGGGTCCGGACTTGCGGGACCGCCCGGTGGAAACATTCAGTACTTC. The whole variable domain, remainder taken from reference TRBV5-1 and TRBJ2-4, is KAGVTQTPRYLIKTRGQQVTLSCSPISGHRSVSWYQQTPGQGLQFLFEYFSETQRNKGNFPGRFSGRQFSNSRSEMNVSTLELGDSALYLCASSFRGSGLAGPPGGNIQYFGAGTRLSVL.

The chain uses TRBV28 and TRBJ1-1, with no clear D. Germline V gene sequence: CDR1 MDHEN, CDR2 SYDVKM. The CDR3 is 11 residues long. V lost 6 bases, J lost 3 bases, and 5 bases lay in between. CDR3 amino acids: CASSTYTEAFF. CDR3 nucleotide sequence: TGTGCCAGCAGCACCTACACTGAAGCTTTCTTT.

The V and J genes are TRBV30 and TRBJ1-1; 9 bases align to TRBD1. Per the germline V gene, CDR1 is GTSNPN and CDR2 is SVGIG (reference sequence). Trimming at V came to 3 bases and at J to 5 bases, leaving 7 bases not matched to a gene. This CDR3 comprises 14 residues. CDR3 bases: TGTGCCTGGAGGAGAGACAGGGGGAGGACTGAAGCTTTCTTT. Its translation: CAWRRDRGRTEAFF.

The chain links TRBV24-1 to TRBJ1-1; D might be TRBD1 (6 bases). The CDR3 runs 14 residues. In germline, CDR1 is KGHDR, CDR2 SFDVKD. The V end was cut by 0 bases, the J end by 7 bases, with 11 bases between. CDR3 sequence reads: CATSDLQGGVEAFF. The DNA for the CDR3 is TGTGCCACCAGTGATTTGCAAGGGGGGGTTGAAGCTTTCTTT.

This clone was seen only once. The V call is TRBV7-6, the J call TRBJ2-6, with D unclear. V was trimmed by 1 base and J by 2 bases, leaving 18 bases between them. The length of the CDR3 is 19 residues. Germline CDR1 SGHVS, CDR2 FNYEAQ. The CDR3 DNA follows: TGTGCCAGCAGCTTAGATGTGTCGGAAGGGAAGACTGGGGCCAACGTCCTGACTTTC. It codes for CASSLDVSEGKTGANVLTF.

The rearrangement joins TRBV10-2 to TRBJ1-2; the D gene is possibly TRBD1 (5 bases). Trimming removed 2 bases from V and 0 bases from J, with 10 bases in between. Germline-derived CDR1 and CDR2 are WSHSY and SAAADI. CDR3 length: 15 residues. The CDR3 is CASSEAGTPNYGYTF. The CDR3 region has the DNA TGCGCCAGCAGTGAGGCAGGGACTCCTAACTATGGCTACACCTTC.

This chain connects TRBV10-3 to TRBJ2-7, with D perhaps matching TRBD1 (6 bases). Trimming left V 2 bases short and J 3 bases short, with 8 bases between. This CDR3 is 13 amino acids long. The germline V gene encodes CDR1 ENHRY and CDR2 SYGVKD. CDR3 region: CAISEDRIYEQYF. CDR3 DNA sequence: TGTGCCATCAGTGAGGACAGGATCTACGAGCAGTACTTC.

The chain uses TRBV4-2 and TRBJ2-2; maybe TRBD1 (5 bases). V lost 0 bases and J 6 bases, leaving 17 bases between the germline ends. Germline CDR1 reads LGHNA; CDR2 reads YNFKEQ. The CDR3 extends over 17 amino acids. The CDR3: CASSQDLQGWAAGELFF. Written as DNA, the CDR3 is TGTGCCAGCAGCCAAGATCTTCAGGGATGGGCCGCCGGGGAGCTGTTTTTT.

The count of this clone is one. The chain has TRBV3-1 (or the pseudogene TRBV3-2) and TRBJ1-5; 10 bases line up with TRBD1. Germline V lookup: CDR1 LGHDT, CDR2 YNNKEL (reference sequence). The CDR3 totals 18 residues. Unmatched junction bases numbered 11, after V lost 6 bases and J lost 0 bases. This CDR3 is CASRQPGTGAHSNQPQHF. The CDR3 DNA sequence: TGTGCCAGCAGGCAGCCCGGGACAGGGGCCCATAGCAATCAGCCCCAGCATTTT.

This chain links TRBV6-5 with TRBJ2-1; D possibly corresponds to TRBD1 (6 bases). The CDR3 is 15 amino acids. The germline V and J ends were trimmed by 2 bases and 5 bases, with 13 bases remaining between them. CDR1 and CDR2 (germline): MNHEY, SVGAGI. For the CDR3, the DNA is TGTGCCAGCAGTTACCACGGGACACAAGACAATGAGCAGTTCTTC. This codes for CASSYHGTQDNEQFF.

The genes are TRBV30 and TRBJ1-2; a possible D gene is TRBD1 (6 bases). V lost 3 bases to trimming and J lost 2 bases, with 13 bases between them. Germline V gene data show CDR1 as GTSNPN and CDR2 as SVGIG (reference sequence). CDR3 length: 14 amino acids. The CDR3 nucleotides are TGTGCCTGGAGCGGTCAGGGGTGGAACTATGGCTACACCTTC. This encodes CAWSGQGWNYGYTF.

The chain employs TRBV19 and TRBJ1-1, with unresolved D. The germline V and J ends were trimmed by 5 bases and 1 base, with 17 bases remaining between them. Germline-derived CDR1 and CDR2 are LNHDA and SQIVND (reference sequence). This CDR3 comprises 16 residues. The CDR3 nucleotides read TGTGCCAGTAGTTATAGGATGCGGGGTACGAACACTGAAGCTTTCTTT. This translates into CASSYRMRGTNTEAFF.

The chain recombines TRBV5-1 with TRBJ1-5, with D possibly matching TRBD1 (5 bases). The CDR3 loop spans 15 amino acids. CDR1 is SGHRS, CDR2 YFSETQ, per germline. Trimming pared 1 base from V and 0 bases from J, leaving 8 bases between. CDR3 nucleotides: TGCGCCAGCAGCTTGCAGGGAAATAGCAATCAGCCCCAGCATTTT. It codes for CASSLQGNSNQPQHF.

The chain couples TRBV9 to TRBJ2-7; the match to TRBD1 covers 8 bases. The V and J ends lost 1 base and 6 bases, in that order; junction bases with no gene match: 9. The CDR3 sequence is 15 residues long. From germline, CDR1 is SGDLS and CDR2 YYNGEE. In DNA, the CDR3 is TGTGCCAGCAGCGTACAAAGACAGGGGCCTGGCGAGCAGTACTTC. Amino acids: CASSVQRQGPGEQYF.

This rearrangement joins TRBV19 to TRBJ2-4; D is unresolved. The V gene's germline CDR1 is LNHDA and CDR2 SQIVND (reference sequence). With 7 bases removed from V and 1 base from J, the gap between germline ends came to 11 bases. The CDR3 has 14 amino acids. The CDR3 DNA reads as TGTGCCAGTACTGGCATGGAGGCCAAAAACATTCAGTACTTC. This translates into CASTGMEAKNIQYF. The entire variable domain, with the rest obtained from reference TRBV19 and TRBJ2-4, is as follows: DGGITQSPKYLFRKEGQNVTLSCEQNLNHDAMYWYRQDPGQGLRLIYYSQIVNDFQKGDIAEGYSVSREKKESFPLTVTSAQKNPTAFYLCASTGMEAKNIQYFGAGTRLSVL.

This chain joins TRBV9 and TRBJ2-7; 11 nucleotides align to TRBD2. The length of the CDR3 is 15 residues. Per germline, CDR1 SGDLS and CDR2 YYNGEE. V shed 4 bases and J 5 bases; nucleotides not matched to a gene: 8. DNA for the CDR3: TGTGCCAGCAGCTCCCACCTAGCGGGAGGACACGAGCAGTACTTC. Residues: CASSSHLAGGHEQYF.

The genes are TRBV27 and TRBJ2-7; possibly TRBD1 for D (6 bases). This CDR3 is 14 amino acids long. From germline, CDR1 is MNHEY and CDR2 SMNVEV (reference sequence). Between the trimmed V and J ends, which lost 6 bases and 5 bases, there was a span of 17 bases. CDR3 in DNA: TGTGCCAGCAGGACAGGTCCCGAGTCCAACGAGCAGTACTTC. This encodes CASRTGPESNEQYF.

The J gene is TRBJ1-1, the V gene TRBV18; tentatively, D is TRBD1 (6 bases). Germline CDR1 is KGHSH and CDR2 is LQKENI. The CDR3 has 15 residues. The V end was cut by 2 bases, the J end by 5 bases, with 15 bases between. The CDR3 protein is CASSPTGGGGTEAFF. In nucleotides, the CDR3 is TGTGCCAGCTCACCAACGGGGGGCGGAGGGACTGAAGCTTTCTTT. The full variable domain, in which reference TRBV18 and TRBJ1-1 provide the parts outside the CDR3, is NAGVMQNPRHLVRRRGQEARLRCSPMKGHSHVYWYRQLPEEGLKFMVYLQKENIIDESGMPKERFSAEFPKEGPSILRIQQVVRGDSAAYFCASSPTGGGGTEAFFGQGTRLTVV.

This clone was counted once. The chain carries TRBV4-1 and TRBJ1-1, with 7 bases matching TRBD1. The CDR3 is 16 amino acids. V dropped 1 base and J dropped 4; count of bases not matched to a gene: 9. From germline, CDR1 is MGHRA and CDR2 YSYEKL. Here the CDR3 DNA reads TGCGCCAGCAGCCAAGTTGGGACAGAAAAGGTCACTGAAGCTTTCTTT. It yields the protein CASSQVGTEKVTEAFF.

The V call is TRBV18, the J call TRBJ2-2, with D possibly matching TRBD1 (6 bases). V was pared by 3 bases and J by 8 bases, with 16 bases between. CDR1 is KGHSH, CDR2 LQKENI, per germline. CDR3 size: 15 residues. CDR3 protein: CASSPRQDSTGELFF. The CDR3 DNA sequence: TGTGCCAGCTCACCCCGACAGGATTCGACAGGGGAGCTGTTTTTT.

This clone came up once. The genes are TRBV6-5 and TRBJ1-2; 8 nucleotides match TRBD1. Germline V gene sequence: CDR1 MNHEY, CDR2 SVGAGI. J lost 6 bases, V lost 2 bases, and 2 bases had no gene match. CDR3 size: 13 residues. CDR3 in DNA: TGTGCCAGCAGTTACACAGGGGGTGATGGCTACACCTTC. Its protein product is CASSYTGGDGYTF.

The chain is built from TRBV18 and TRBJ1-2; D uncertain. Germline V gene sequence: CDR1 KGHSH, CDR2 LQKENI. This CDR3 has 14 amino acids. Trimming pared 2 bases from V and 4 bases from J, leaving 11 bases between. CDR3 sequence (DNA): TGTGCCAGCTCACCAGTCGAAAGGGCCTATGGCTACACCTTC. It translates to CASSPVERAYGYTF. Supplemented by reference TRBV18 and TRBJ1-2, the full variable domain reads NAGVMQNPRHLVRRRGQEARLRCSPMKGHSHVYWYRQLPEEGLKFMVYLQKENIIDESGMPKERFSAEFPKEGPSILRIQQVVRGDSAAYFCASSPVERAYGYTFGSGTRLTVV.

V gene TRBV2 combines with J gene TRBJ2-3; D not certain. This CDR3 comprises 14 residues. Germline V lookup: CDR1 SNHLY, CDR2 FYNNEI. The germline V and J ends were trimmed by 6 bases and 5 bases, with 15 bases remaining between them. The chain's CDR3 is CASSVLRTGDTQYF. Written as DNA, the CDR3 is TGTGCCAGCAGCGTCCTCCGGACCGGAGATACGCAGTATTTT.

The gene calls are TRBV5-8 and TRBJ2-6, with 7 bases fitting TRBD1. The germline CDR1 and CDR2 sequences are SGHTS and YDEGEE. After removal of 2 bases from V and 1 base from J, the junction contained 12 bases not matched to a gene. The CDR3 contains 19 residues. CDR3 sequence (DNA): TGTGCCAGCAGCTTAAGGGGGACAGTTACGTTATCTGGGGCCAACGTCCTGACTTTC. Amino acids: CASSLRGTVTLSGANVLTF.